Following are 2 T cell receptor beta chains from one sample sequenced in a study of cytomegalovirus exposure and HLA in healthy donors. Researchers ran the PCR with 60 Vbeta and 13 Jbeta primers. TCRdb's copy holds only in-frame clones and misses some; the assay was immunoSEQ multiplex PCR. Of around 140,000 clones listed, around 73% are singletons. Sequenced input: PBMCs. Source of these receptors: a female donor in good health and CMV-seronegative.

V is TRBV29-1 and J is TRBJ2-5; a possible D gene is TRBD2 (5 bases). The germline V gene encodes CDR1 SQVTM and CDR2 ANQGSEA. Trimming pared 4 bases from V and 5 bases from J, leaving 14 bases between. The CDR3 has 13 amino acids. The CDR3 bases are TGCAGCGTTGCAACGGTTTCGGGGGAGACCCAGTACTTC. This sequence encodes CSVATVSGETQYF.

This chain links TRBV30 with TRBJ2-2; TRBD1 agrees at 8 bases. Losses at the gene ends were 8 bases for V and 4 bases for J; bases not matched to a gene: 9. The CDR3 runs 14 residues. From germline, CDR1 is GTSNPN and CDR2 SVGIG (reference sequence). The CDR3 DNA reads TGTGCCAGGGAAACGACAGGGGTCACCGGGGAGCTGTTTTTT. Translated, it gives CARETTGVTGELFF. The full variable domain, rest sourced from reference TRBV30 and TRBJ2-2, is SQTIHQWPATLVQPVGSPLSLECTVEGTSNPNLYWYRQAAGRGLQLLFYSVGIGQISSEVPQNLSASRPQDRQFILSSKKLLLSDSGFYLCARETTGVTGELFFGEGSRLTVL.